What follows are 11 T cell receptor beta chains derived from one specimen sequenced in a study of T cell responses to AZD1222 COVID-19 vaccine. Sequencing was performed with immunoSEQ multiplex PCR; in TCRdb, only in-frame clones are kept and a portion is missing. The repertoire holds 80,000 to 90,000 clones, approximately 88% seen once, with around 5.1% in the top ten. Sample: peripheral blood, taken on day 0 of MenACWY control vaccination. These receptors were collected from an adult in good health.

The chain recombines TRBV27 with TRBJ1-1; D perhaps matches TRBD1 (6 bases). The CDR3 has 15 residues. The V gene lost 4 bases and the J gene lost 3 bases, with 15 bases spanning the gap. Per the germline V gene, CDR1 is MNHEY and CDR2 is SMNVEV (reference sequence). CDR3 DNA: TGTGCCAGCAGTTCGGGGACACCCTGGGACACTGAAGCTTTCTTT. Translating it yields CASSSGTPWDTEAFF.

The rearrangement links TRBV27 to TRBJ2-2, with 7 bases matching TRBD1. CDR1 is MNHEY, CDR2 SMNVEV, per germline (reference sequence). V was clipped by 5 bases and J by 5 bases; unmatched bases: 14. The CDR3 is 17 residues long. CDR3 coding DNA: TGTGCCAGCAGTGGACGGTTTGGGACAGAGATAACCGGGGAGCTGTTTTTT. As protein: CASSGRFGTEITGELFF.

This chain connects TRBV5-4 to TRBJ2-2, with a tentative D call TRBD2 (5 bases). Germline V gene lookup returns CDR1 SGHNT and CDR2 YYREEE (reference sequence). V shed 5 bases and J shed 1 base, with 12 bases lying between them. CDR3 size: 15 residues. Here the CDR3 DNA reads TGTGCCAGCAGGATGAGGGCAGGGAACACCGGGGAGCTGTTTTTT. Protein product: CASRMRAGNTGELFF.

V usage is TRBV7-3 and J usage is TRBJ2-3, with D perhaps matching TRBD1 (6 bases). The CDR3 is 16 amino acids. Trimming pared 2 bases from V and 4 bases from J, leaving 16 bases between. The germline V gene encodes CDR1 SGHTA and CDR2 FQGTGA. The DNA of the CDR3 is TGTGCCAGCAGCTTACGTGGTCAGGGGCTCGCAGATACGCAGTATTTT. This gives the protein CASSLRGQGLADTQYF.

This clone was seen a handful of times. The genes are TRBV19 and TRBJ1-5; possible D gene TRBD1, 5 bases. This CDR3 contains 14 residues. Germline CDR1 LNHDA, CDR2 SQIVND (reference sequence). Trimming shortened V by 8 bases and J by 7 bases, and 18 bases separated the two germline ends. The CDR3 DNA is TGTGCCAGTGGGTCGTTCGGCGGGGGGCAGCCCCAGCATTTT. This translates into CASGSFGGGQPQHF.

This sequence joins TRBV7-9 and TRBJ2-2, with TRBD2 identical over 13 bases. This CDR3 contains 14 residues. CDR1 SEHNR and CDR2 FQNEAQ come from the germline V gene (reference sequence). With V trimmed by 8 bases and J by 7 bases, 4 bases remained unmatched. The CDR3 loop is CASPRLAGGGELFF. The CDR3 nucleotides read TGTGCCAGCCCCCGACTAGCGGGGGGCGGGGAGCTGTTTTTT.

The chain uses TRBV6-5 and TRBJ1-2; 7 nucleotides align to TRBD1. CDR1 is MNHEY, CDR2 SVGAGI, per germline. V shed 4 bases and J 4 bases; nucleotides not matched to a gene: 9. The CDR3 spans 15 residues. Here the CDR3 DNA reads TGTGCCAGCAGTTCCCCCCAGGGGGGTAGCTATGGCTACACCTTC. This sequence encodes CASSSPQGGSYGYTF.

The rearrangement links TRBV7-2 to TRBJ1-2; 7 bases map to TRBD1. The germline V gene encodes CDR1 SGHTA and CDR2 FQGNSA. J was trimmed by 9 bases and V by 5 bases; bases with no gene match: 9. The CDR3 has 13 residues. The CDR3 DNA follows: TGTGCCAGCAGCACTGGGACAGCGAGTAGCTACACCTTC. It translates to CASSTGTASSYTF.

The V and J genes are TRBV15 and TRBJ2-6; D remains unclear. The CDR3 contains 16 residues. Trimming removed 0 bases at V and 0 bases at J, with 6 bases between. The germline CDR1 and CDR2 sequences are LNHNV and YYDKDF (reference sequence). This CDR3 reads CATSRDDVSGANVLTF. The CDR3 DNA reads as TGTGCCACCAGCAGAGATGATGTCTCTGGGGCCAACGTCCTGACTTTC.

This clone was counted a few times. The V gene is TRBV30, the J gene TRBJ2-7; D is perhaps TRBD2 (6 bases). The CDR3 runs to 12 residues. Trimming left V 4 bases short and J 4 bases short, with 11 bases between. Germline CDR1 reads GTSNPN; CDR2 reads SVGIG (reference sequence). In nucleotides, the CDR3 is TGTGCCTGGACCAAGGGGAGGTACGAGCAGTACTTC. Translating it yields CAWTKGRYEQYF.

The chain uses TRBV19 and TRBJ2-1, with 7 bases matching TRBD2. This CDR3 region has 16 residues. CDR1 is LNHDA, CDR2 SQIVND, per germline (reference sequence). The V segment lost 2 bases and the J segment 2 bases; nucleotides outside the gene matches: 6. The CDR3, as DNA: TGTGCCAGTAGTATAACGGTTCTAGCGGCCTACAATGAGCAGTTCTTC. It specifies CASSITVLAAYNEQFF. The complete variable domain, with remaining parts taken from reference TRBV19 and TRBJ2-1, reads DGGITQSPKYLFRKEGQNVTLSCEQNLNHDAMYWYRQDPGQGLRLIYYSQIVNDFQKGDIAEGYSVSREKKESFPLTVTSAQKNPTAFYLCASSITVLAAYNEQFFGPGTRLTVL.